The rows below give T cell receptor beta chains drawn from one sample of a study of cytomegalovirus exposure and HLA in healthy donors. Sequencing was performed with immunoSEQ multiplex PCR; in TCRdb, only in-frame clones are kept and a portion is missing. This table has approximately 210,000 clones, roughly 82% appearing once. Sequencing was done on a sample of PBMCs. These receptors were obtained from a man in his forties or fifties in good health and CMV-seropositive. CDR3s include the opening cysteine and the closing phenylalanine or tryptophan. A D gene is named only where the DNA matches it firmly. Size tells how often a clone was seen (once, few, many) or the class of an expanded clone, and some rows leave it out.

>TRBV27|TRBJ1-2|NA|NA
TGTGCCAGCAGCACAGGTCCGGCCTATGGCTACACCTTC
CASSTGPAYGYTF
>TRBV6-5|TRBJ1-1|NA|NA
TGTGCCAGCAGTTACCTACAGGGTTACACTGAAGCTTTCTTT
CASSYLQGYTEAFF
>TRBV9|TRBJ2-2|once|NA
TGTGCCAGCAGCGCGACGACAGGAACGAACACCGGGGAGCTGTTTTTT
CASSATTGTNTGELFF
>TRBV27|TRBJ1-2|NA|TRBD1
TGTGCCAGCAGTTCTCAGGGGGCCGGGGGCTACACCTTC
CASSSQGAGGYTF
>TRBV5-1|TRBJ2-3|NA|TRBD1
TGCGCCAGCAGCTTGGCCGACAGGGGAGATACGCAGTATTTT
CASSLADRGDTQYF
>TRBV4-1|TRBJ2-5|once|NA
TGCGCCAGCAGCCCCCCCCGCGGGATGGGAGAGACCCAGTACTTC
CASSPPRGMGETQYF
>TRBV29-1|TRBJ1-2|NA|NA
TGCAGCGTTGAATGGGGAAGCGGAGGGGAGAACTATGGCTACACCTTC
CSVEWGSGGENYGYTF
>TRBV5-5|TRBJ2-7|NA|TRBD2
TGTGCCAGCAGCCCCGAGGCCGCTAGCGGCACCTACGAGCAGTACTTC
CASSPEAASGTYEQYF
>TRBV5-1|TRBJ2-5|NA|TRBD1
TGCGCCAGCAGTCGGGACAGCCGTGAGGAGACCCAGTACTTC
CASSRDSREETQYF
>TRBV19|TRBJ1-4|few|TRBD1
TGTGCCAGTAGGGGACAGGGTAATGAAAAACTGTTTTTT
CASRGQGNEKLFF
>TRBV19|TRBJ2-1|NA|NA
TGTGCCAGTAGTAGTGGGGGAGGGCAGTTCTTC
CASSSGGGQFF
>TRBV5-4|TRBJ2-5|NA|TRBD2
TGTGCCAGCAGCTTGGTACTAGCGGGAGGCCGACGGGAGACCCAGTACTTC
CASSLVLAGGRRETQYF
>TRBV2|TRBJ1-1|NA|TRBD1
TGTGCCAGCAGGGGACAGACCAACACTGAAGCTTTCTTT
CASRGQTNTEAFF
>TRBV5-1|TRBJ2-1|few|TRBD2
TGCGCCAGCAGCTTCAATAGCGGGCTGGTCTACAATGAGCAGTTCTTC
CASSFNSGLVYNEQFF
>TRBV27|TRBJ2-5|NA|TRBD1
TGTGCCAGCAGTCCGACAGGGGACGGGACCCAGTACTTC
CASSPTGDGTQYF
>TRBV19|TRBJ1-5|NA|TRBD1
TGTGCCAGCAAATCCGGGACAGGGTGGAATCAGCCCCAGCATTTT
CASKSGTGWNQPQHF
>TRBV7-3|TRBJ2-2|NA|TRBD1
TGTGCCAGCAGCTGGGGGACAGGGACCGGGGAGCTGTTTTTT
CASSWGTGTGELFF
>TRBV7-6|TRBJ1-5|NA|NA
TGTGCCAGCAGTTCTCTCAATCAGCCCCAGCATTTT
CASSSLNQPQHF
>TRBV11-3|TRBJ2-3|NA|TRBD2
TGTGCCAGCAGCGGACTAGCGGGAGGGCTTAGCACAGATACGCAGTATTTT
CASSGLAGGLSTDTQYF
>TRBV27|TRBJ1-5|NA|TRBD1
TGTGCCAGCAGTGAGGGACAGGGCAATCAGCCCCAGCATTTT
CASSEGQGNQPQHF
>TRBV2|TRBJ1-2|NA|TRBD1
TGTGCCAGCAGGGAAACGGGACAGGGGACGTATGGCTACACCTTC
CASRETGQGTYGYTF
>TRBV5-6|TRBJ1-2|few|NA
TGTGCCAGCAGCTCCAGGGATTCGAGTGGCTACACCTTC
CASSSRDSSGYTF
>TRBV11-2|TRBJ1-1|NA|TRBD1
TGTGCCAGCACCACGGACAGGGACACTGAAGCTTTCTTT
CASTTDRDTEAFF
>TRBV27|TRBJ1-5|few|NA
TGTGCCAGCAGTTTATGGAGTGATCAGCCCCAGCATTTT
CASSLWSDQPQHF
>TRBV10-1|TRBJ2-4|NA|NA
TGCGCCAGCAACCTGCGGTTTGGAAGGTTCAAAAACATTCAGTACTTC
CASNLRFGRFKNIQYF
>TRBV19|TRBJ2-4|NA|TRBD1
TGTGCCAGTAGTCTGGGGACAGGCGTTCGGATTCAGTACTTC
CASSLGTGVRIQYF
>TRBV7-9|TRBJ2-3|NA|TRBD2
TGTGCCAGCAGCTTATTCGGCGGTAGCGGGAGTAGTTCCGATACGCAGTATTTT
CASSLFGGSGSSSDTQYF
>TRBV6-5|TRBJ1-1|NA|NA
TGTGCCAGCAGTTACTCTGTCCAGTACACTGAAGCTTTCTTT
CASSYSVQYTEAFF
>TRBV7-9|TRBJ1-1|NA|NA
TGTGCCAGCAGGCCAGTGGGGGGAAAAACTGAAGCTTTCTTT
CASRPVGGKTEAFF
>TRBV11-1|TRBJ1-1|NA|TRBD1
TGTGCCAGCAGCTTGGGACAGGGACCCAACACTGAAGCTTTCTTT
CASSLGQGPNTEAFF
>TRBV10-1|TRBJ2-1|NA|TRBD2
TGCGCCAGCAGTGAGACTAGCGGGGGGTACAATGAGCAGTTCTTC
CASSETSGGYNEQFF
>TRBV19|TRBJ1-2|once|TRBD1
TGTGCCAGTAGGCAGGGGGCGATCGGCTACACCTTC
CASRQGAIGYTF
>TRBV7-9|TRBJ1-2|NA|TRBD1
TGTGCCAGCAGCTTTAAGGGCAGGGGGCACGGCTACACCTTC
CASSFKGRGHGYTF
>TRBV7-9|TRBJ1-5|once|TRBD1
TGTGCCAGCAGCAGACAGGGGGGGAATCAGCCCCAGCATTTT
CASSRQGGNQPQHF
>TRBV6-5|TRBJ2-3|NA|NA
TGTGCCAGCAGTACCTCCTACACAGATACGCAGTATTTT
CASSTSYTDTQYF
>TRBV19|TRBJ1-5|NA|NA
TGTGCCAGTAGTATAGCCCGAGACAGGAGCAATCAGCCCCAGCATTTT
CASSIARDRSNQPQHF
>TRBV4-1|TRBJ2-3|once|TRBD2
TGCGCCAGCAGCCTTCGAGCGGGAGTTAGCACAGATACGCAGTATTTT
CASSLRAGVSTDTQYF
>TRBV19|TRBJ1-5|NA|NA
TGTGCCAGTAGTAGGAGGCCAGCGGGGAATCAGCCCCAGCATTTT
CASSRRPAGNQPQHF
>TRBV5-1|TRBJ2-1|NA|TRBD2
TGCGCCAGCAGGGGACTAGCGGGGGACAATGAGCAGTTCTTC
CASRGLAGDNEQFF
>TRBV6-5|TRBJ2-1|NA|NA
TGTGCCAGCAGGGTTTCTCTAGCGAACAATGAGCAGTTCTTC
CASRVSLANNEQFF